The following is a TCR beta chain sequence with its context. The antigen is not known. Sequenced by immunoSEQ multiplex PCR; TCRdb stores in-frame clones only, minus some. The table records about 400,000 clones, about nine tenths of them present only once. Treatment reported: around 19 received Ad26.COV2.S at low or high dose, single or two shots; about 5 received placebo; per-sample allocation not given. Sampling was done on day 63 after the first vaccine or placebo injection. The data were taken from a study of Ad26.COV2.S vaccination and SARS-CoV-2 variants. Study at large: Intramuscular Ad26.COV2.S at 5x10^10 or 1x10^11 viral particles.

The CDR3 consists of 16 residues. Germline V gene sequence: CDR1 SGHNT, CDR2 YENEEA. Trimming at V came to 5 bases and at J to 1 base, leaving 4 bases not matched to a gene. Notes on the study in general: Whether participants received vaccine or placebo, their non-spike TCR breadth was similar.

The clonotype originates from a person aged 18-65 years who received the Ad26.COV2.S COVID-19 vaccine or a placebo. The rearrangement uses TRBV11-3 and TRBJ2-6, with 8 bases matching TRBD2. The sequences come from peripheral blood, collected in a trial of Ad26.COV2.S vaccine versus placebo. CDR3 sequence (DNA): TGTGCCAGCAGCCCCGGGAGGGGGTCTGGGGCCAACGTCCTGACTTTC. Its translation: CASSPGRGSGANVLTF.